What follows describes a single TCR beta chain. Its antigen is not identified. These data belong to a study of PD-1 blockade in classical Hodgkin lymphoma. Whole-study results and caveats: Differences between repertoires have undefined causes, possibly disease activity or prior therapy. Reports described newly diagnosed patients as having lower baseline TCR diversity than healthy donors. Similar baseline diversity was found in complete responders and newly diagnosed patients. Significant TCR diversity gains by C4D1 occurred in CD4+ but not CD8+ cells.

This sample's time point: cycle 4 day 1 (C4D1), after more than five weeks of nivolumab. Each patient relapsed following autologous stem cell transplantation, and prior brentuximab vedotin exposure differed. This CDR3 comprises 19 residues. Using immunoSEQ multiplex PCR, the repertoire was profiled, and TCRdb retains in-frame clones only, with some absent. This sample has 25,000 to 35,000 clones, with around three quarters found just once. The sequence was obtained from a human donor with classical Hodgkin lymphoma. The rearrangement links TRBV21-1 to TRBJ2-1; the table's TRBD2 call for D was not verified on the DNA. TRBV21-1 is a documented pseudogene. Sequencing used peripheral blood mononuclear cells (PBMCs), obtained before the fourth cycle of nivolumab. The CDR3 DNA sequence: TGTGCCAGCAGCTCTAAGGGACAGAGACTAGCGGGGGAAAACAATGAGCAGTTCTTC. This gives the protein CASSSKGQRLAGENNEQFF.